The clone carrying this T cell receptor beta chain was recorded a few times. This entry comes from a study of control samples from healthy donors and cancer patients. Libraries were prepared by immunoSEQ multiplex PCR; TCRdb keeps only in-frame clonotypes and omits some of them. Of 25,000 to 35,000 clones in the sample, roughly 89% are singletons; the top ten hold about 1.6%. Germline lookup yields CDR1 SGHTA and CDR2 FQGNSA. V was clipped by 4 bases and J by 7 bases, with 14 bases between them. The CDR3 spans 13 residues. The sample comprised PBMCs. The TCR sequence derives from a woman between 40 and 50 years old with lung cancer. This rearrangement joins TRBV7-2 to TRBJ2-7; D unresolved. The CDR3 coding sequence is TGTGCCAGCAGCTCACCCCCCCCATGGGAGCAGTACTTC. It is translated as CASSSPPPWEQYF.